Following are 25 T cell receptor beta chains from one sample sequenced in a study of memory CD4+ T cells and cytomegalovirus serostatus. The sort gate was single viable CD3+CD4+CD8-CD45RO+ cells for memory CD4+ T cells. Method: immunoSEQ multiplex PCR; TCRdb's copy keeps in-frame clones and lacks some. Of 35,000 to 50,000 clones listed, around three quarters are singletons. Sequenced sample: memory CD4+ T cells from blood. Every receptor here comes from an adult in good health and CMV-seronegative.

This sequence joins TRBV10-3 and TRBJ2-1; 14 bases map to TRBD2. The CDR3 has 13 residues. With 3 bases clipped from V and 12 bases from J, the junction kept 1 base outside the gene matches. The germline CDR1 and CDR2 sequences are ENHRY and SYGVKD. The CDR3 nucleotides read TGTGCCATCAGTGAAGGGACTAGCGGGAGGCAGTTCTTC. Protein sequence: CAISEGTSGRQFF.

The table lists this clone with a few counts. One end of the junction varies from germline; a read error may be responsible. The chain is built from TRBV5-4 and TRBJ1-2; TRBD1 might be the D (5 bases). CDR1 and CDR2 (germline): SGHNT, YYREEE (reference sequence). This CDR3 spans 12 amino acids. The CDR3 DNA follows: TGTGCCAGCAGCTTGGCCGGGGGGTTTGGAAACTTC. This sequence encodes CASSLAGGFGNF.

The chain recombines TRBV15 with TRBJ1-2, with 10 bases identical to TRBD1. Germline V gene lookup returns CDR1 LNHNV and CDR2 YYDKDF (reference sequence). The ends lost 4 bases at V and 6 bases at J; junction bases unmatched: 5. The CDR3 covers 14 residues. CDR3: CATSTSGTGDGYTF. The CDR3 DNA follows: TGTGCCACCAGCACATCCGGGACAGGGGATGGCTACACCTTC.

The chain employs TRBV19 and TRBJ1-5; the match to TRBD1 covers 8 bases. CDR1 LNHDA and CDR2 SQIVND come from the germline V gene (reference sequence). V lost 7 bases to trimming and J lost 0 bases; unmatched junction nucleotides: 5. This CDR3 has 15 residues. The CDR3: CASMTGAISNQPQHF. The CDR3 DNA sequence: TGTGCCAGTATGACAGGGGCGATTAGCAATCAGCCCCAGCATTTT.

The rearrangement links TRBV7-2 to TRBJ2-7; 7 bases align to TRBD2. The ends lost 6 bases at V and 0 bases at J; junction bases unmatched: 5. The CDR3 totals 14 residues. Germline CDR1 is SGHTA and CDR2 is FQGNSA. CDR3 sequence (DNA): TGTGCCAGCAGATCTACTAGCGACTCCTACGAGCAGTACTTC. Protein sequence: CASRSTSDSYEQYF.

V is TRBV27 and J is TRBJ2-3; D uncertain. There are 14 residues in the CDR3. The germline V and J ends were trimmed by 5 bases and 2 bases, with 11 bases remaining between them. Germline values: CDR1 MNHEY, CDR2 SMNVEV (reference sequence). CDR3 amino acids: CASSPSWNTDTQYF. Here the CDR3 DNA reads TGTGCCAGCAGTCCTAGTTGGAACACAGATACGCAGTATTTT.

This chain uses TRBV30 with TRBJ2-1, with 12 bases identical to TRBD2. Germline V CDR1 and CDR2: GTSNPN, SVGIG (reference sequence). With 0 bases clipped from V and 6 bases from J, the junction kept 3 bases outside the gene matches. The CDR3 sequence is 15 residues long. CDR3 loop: CAWSVGLAGLNEQFF. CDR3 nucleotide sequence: TGTGCCTGGAGTGTCGGACTAGCGGGACTCAATGAGCAGTTCTTC.

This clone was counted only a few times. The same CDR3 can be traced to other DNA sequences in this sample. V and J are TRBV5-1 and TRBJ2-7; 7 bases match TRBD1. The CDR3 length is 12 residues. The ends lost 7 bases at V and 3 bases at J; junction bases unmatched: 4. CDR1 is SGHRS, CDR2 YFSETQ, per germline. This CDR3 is CASRQGSYEQYF. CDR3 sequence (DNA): TGCGCCAGCCGACAGGGTAGCTACGAGCAGTACTTC. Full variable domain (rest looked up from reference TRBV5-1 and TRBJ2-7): KAGVTQTPRYLIKTRGQQVTLSCSPISGHRSVSWYQQTPGQGLQFLFEYFSETQRNKGNFPGRFSGRQFSNSRSEMNVSTLELGDSALYLCASRQGSYEQYFGPGTRLTVT.

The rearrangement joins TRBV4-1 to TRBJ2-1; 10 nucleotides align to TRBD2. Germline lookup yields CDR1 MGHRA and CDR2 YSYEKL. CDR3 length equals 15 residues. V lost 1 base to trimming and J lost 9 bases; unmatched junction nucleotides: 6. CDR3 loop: CASSQGPSGSTEQFF. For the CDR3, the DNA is TGCGCCAGCAGCCAAGGGCCTAGCGGGAGTACTGAGCAGTTCTTC.

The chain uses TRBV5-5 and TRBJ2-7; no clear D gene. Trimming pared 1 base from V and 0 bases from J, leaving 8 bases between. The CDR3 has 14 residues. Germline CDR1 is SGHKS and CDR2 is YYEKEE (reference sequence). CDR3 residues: CASSLTANSYEQYF. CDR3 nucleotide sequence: TGTGCCAGCAGCTTGACCGCGAACTCCTACGAGCAGTACTTC.

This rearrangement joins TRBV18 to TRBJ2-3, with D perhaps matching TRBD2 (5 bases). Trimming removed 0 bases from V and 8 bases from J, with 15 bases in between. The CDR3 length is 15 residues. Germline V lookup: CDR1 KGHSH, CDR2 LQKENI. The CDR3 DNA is TGTGCCAGCTCACCACCTGAACTAGTTGTGTTTACGCAGTATTTT. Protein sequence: CASSPPELVVFTQYF.

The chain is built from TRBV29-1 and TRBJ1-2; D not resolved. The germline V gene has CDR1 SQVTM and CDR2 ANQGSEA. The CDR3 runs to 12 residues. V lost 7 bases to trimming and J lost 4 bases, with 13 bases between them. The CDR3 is CSAVLDLYGYTF. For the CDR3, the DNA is TGCAGCGCAGTCCTGGATCTCTATGGCTACACCTTC.

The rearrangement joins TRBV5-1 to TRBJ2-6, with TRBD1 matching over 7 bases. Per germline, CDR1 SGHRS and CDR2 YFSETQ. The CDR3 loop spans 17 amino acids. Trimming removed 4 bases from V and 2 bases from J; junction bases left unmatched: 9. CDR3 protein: CASSDMAGTAGANVLTF. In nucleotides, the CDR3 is TGCGCCAGCAGCGATATGGCCGGGACAGCTGGGGCCAACGTCCTGACTTTC.

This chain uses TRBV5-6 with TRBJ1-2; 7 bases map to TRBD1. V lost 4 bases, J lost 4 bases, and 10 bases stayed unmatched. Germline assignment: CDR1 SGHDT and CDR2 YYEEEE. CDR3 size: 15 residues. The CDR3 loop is CASSATGEGIYGYTF. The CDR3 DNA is TGTGCCAGCAGCGCTACAGGGGAGGGAATCTATGGCTACACCTTC.

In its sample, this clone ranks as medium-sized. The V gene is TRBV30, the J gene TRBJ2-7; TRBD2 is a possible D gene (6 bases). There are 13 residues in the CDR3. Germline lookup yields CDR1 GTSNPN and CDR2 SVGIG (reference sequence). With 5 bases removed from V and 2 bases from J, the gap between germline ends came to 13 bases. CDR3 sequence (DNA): TGTGCCTGGTCCGGGGGTGCAACCTACGAGCAGTACTTC. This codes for CAWSGGATYEQYF.

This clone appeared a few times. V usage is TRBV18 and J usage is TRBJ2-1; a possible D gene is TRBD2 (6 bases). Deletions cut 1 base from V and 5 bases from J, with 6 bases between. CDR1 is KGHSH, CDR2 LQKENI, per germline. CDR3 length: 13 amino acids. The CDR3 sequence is CASSPRGDNEQFF. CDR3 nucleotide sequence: TGTGCCAGCTCACCACGGGGGGACAATGAGCAGTTCTTC.

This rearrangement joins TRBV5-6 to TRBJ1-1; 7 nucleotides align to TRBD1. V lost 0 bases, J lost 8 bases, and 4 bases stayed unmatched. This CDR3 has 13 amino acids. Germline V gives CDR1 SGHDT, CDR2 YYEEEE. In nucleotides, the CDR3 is TGTGCCAGCAGCTTGGGCAGGGGGGCCGAAGCTTTCTTT. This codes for CASSLGRGAEAFF.

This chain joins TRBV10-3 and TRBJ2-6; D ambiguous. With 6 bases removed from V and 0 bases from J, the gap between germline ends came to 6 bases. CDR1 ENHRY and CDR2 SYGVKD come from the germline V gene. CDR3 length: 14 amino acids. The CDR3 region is CAIRPSSGANVLTF. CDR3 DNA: TGTGCCATCAGGCCCAGCTCTGGGGCCAACGTCCTGACTTTC.

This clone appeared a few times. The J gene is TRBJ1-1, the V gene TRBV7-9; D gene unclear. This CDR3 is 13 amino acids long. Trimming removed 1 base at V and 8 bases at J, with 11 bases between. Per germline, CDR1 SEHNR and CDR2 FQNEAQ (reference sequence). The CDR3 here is CASSLGPSREAFF. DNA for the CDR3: TGTGCCAGCAGCTTAGGCCCCAGCAGGGAAGCTTTCTTT.

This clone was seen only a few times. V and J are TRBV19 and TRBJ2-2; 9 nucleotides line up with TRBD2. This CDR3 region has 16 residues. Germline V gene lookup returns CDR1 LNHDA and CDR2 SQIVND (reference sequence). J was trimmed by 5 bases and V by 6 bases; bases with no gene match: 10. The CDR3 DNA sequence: TGTGCCAGTAGCTCAGCGGGAGGAAAGAGGACCGGGGAGCTGTTTTTT. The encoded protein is CASSSAGGKRTGELFF.

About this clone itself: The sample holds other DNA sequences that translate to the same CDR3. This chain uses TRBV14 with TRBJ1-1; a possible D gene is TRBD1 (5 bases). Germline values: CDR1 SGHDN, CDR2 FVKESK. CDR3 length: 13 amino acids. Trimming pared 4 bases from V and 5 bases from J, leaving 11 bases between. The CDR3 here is CASSRTWGTEAFF. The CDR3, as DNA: TGTGCCAGCAGCCGAACCTGGGGGACTGAAGCTTTCTTT.

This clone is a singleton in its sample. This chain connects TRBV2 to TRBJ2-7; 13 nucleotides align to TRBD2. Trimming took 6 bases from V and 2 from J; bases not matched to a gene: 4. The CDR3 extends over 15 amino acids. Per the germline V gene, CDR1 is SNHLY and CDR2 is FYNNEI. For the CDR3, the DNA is TGTGCCAGCAGGCAACTAGCGGGAGGGACCTACGAGCAGTACTTC. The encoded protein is CASRQLAGGTYEQYF.

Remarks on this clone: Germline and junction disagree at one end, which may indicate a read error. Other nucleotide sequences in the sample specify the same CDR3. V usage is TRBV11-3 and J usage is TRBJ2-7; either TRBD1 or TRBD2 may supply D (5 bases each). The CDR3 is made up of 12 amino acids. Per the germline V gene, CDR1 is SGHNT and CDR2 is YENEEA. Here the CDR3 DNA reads TGCGCCAGCTCGGGACGGTTCTACGAGCAGTACTTC. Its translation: CASSGRFYEQYF. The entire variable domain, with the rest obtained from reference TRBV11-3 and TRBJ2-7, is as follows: EAGVVQSPRYKIIEKKQPVAFWCNPISGHNTLYWYLQNLGQGPELLIRYENEEAVDDSQLPKDRFSAERLKGVDSTLKIQPAELGDSAVYLCASSGRFYEQYFGPGTRLTVT.

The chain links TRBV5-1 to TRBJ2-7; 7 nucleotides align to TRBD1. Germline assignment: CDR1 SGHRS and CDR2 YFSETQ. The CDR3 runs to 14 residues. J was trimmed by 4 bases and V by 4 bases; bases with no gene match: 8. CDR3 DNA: TGCGCCAGCAGCGTTGGGACAGTAGGATACGAGCAGTACTTC. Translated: CASSVGTVGYEQYF.

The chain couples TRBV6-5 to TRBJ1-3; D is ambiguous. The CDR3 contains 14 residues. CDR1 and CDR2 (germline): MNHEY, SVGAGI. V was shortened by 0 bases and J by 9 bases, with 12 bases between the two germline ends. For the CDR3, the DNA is TGTGCCAGCAGTTACTCCCTGGTTTACGCCACCATATATTTT. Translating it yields CASSYSLVYATIYF.